This TCR beta chain was obtained from a study of T cells expressing NK-cell markers. Study results and limitations: The study did not resolve the HCMV specificity of expanded NKG2C+ T cell clones.

TCRdb reworked the 5' RACE reads into one entry per CDR3 protein, no DNA. The sample is made up of 400,000 to 450,000 distinct CDR3 sequences, and the top ten hold 7.3% of it. The CDR3 length is 12 residues. Comments on this clonotype: Its antigen remains unidentified.

J is TRBJ2-3 and V is TRBV12-3 or TRBV12-4. This receptor was obtained from a woman aged 18 to 75 in good health. The sample comprised blood T cells: a sorted CD56 or NKG2C T cell subset, CD4+ or CD8+ T cells, or bulk PBMC T cells (not recorded which). The CDR3: CASSTVADTQYF.